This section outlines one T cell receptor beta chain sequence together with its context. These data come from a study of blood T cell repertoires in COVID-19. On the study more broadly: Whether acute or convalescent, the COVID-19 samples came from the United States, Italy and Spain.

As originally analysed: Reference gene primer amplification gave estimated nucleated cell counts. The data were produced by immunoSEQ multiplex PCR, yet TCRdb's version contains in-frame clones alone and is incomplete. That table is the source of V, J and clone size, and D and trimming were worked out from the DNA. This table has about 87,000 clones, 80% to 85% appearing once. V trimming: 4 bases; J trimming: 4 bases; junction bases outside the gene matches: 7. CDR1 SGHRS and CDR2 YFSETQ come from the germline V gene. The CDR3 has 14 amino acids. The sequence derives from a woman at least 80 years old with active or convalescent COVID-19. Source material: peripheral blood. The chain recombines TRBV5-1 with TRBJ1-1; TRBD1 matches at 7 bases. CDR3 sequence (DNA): TGCGCCAGCAGCGGTCGACAGGGAAGCACTGAAGCTTTCTTT. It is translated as CASSGRQGSTEAFF. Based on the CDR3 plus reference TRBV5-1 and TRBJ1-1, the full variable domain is KAGVTQTPRYLIKTRGQQVTLSCSPISGHRSVSWYQQTPGQGLQFLFEYFSETQRNKGNFPGRFSGRQFSNSRSEMNVSTLELGDSALYLCASSGRQGSTEAFFGQGTRLTVV.